The text below deals with one T cell receptor beta chain. Its specificity is unknown. These data belong to a study of cytomegalovirus exposure and HLA in healthy donors. Study context: Early released data had around 79 million unique TCRs, all coming from HLA-typed donors. The Caucasian-associated ancestry cluster held about 80% of roughly 400 genotyped donors.

This PCR relied on a set of 60 Vbeta primers and 13 Jbeta primers. Produced via immunoSEQ multiplex PCR; TCRdb's table is partial and in-frame only. The sample carries approximately 110,000 clones, roughly 85% recorded once. The V gene's germline CDR1 is LNHNV and CDR2 YYDKDF (reference sequence). The CDR3 runs to 15 residues. The V and J ends lost 1 base and 6 bases respectively, with 14 bases between them. The study's findings and limits: A previous analysis found most TCR beta V segments productive roughly 90% or roughly 30% of the time.

The material sequenced was PBMCs. The chain uses TRBV15 and TRBJ2-3; TRBD1 might be the D (7 bases). The receptor comes from a woman in her thirties or forties in good health and CMV-seronegative. The CDR3 region has the DNA TGTGCCACCAGCAGAGGACAGGGAGGCCTGGATACGCAGTATTTT. Protein product: CATSRGQGGLDTQYF.